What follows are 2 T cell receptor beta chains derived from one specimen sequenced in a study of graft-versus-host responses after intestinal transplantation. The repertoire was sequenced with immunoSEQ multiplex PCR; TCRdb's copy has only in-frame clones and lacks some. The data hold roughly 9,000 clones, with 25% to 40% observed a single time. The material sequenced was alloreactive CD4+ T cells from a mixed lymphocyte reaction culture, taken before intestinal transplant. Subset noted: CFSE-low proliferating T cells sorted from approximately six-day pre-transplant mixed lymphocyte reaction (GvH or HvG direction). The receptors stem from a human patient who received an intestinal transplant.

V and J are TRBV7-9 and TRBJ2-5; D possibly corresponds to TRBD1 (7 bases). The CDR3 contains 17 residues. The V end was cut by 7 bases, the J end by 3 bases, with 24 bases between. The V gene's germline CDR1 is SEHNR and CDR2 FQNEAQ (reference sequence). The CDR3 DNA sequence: TGTGCCAGCACCCTTATCGGAGGGGGCGCGAGTAAAGAGACCCAGTACTTC. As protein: CASTLIGGGASKETQYF. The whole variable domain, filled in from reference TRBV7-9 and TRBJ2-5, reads DTGVSQNPRHKITKRGQNVTFRCDPISEHNRLYWYRQTLGQGPEFLTYFQNEAQLEKSRLLSDRFSAERPKGSFSTLEIQRTEQGDSAMYLCASTLIGGGASKETQYFGPGTRLLVL.

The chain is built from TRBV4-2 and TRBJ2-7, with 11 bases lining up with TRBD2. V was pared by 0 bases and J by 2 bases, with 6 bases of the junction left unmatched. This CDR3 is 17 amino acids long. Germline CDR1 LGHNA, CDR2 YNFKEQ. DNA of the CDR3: TGTGCCAGCAGCCAAGATTCTATTAGCGGGAGGGCCTACGAGCAGTACTTC. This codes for CASSQDSISGRAYEQYF.